The 17 T cell receptor beta chains given below trace back to one sample, sequenced in a study of identical twins. Each CDR3 protein gets one entry after TCRdb re-called the 5' RACE reads with MiXCR. The table shows under 250,000 distinct CDR3 sequences, with approximately 7.9% occurring only once. The same sample was also used in a study of yellow fever vaccine responses in identical twins.

The sequencing input was CD8+ T cells sorted from blood. These receptor sequences come from a woman in her late teens or twenties in good health.

This chain links TRBV6-5 with TRBJ2-7, with 10 bases that match TRBD1. The CDR3 totals 15 residues. Germline V gene lookup returns CDR1 MNHEY and CDR2 SVGAGI. Losses at the gene ends were 1 base for V and 3 bases for J; bases not matched to a gene: 3. DNA of the CDR3: TGTGCCAGCAGTTACTACGGGACAGGGGACTACGAGCAGTACTTC. Protein product: CASSYYGTGDYEQYF.

The chain joins TRBV5-1 to TRBJ2-7, with D perhaps assigned TRBD1 or TRBD2 (5 bases each). The V end lost 9 bases, the J end lost 6 bases, and 13 bases lay between the germline ends. The CDR3 is 11 residues long. Germline loops: CDR1 SGHRS, CDR2 YFSETQ. Here the CDR3 DNA reads TGCGCCACAGGGAGTCATGCCGAGCAGTACTTC. Translation: CATGSHAEQYF.

The chain is built from TRBV29-1 and TRBJ2-1; TRBD2 aligns across 9 bases. The CDR3 loop spans 15 amino acids. Germline V gene data show CDR1 as SQVTM and CDR2 as ANQGSEA. The J segment lost 7 bases and the V segment lost 2 bases, leaving 9 bases of the junction unmatched. The CDR3, as DNA: TGCAGCGTTGAACTTTCGCTAGCGGGGTGGAATGAGCAGTTCTTC. This codes for CSVELSLAGWNEQFF.

This clonotype occurred many times. The chain employs TRBV12-3 or TRBV12-4 and TRBJ2-2; a possible D gene is TRBD1 (6 bases). V lost 6 bases to trimming and J lost 5 bases, with 10 bases between them. This CDR3 region has 13 residues. CDR3 sequence: CASRGQGTGELFF. CDR3 in DNA: TGTGCCAGCAGGGGGCAGGGGACCGGGGAGCTGTTTTTT.

This clonotype appeared many times. J is TRBJ2-5 and V is TRBV9, with unresolved D. This CDR3 has 15 residues. Trimming stripped 0 bases from V and 2 bases from J, with 11 bases between. Germline-derived CDR1 and CDR2 are SGDLS and YYNGEE. The CDR3 nucleotides are TGTGCCAGCAGCGTAGAGTTTTATGGGCAAGAGACCCAGTACTTC. It specifies CASSVEFYGQETQYF.

This clonotype showed up many times. The chain combines TRBV9 with TRBJ2-7; possible D gene TRBD2, 6 bases. V was trimmed by 1 base and J by 4 bases, leaving 21 bases between them. This CDR3 region has 17 residues. From germline, CDR1 is SGDLS and CDR2 YYNGEE. CDR3 in DNA: TGTGCCAGCAGCGTATGTAGCGGTCGCCAATTGACGTACGAGCAGTACGTC. Encoded protein: CASSVCSGRQLTYEQYV.

This clonotype occurred many times. The chain combines TRBV7-8 with TRBJ2-1; either TRBD1 or TRBD2 may supply D (5 bases each). The V end lost 3 bases, the J end lost 10 bases, and 13 bases lay between the germline ends. Germline CDR1 SGHVS, CDR2 FQNEAQ. The CDR3 sequence is 13 residues long. The CDR3 coding sequence is TGTGCCAGCAGCTTCGGGACCGTTGTGGAGCAGTTCTTC. As protein: CASSFGTVVEQFF.

There are many counts of this clonotype. The CDR3 sequence: CATSISTGGSTEAFF. The CDR3 DNA reads as TGTGCCACCAGCATTTCTACAGGGGGAAGCACTGAAGCTTTCTTT. V is TRBV15 and J is TRBJ1-1; 8 bases map to TRBD1. Trimming at V came to 4 bases and at J to 4 bases, leaving 8 bases not matched to a gene. The CDR3 length is 15 residues. CDR1 and CDR2 from the germline V gene are LNHNV and YYDKDF (reference sequence).

This clonotype was observed a few times. The chain uses TRBV7-9 and TRBJ1-2; 7 bases fit TRBD1. The V gene's germline CDR1 is SEHNR and CDR2 FQNEAQ (reference sequence). There are 16 residues in the CDR3. Trimming cost V 4 bases and J 5 bases; bases outside gene matches: 13. The CDR3 bases are TGTGCCAGCAGCTCGACCACAGGGGAAGTTAAGTATGGCTACACCTTC. Protein sequence: CASSSTTGEVKYGYTF.

DNA of the CDR3: TGTGCCAGCAGCCCCGCCCCGAGCTCCTACGAGCAGTACGTC. Encoded protein: CASSPAPSSYEQYV. The chain recombines TRBV3-1 with TRBJ2-7; D is unresolved. Trimming pared 4 bases from V and 0 bases from J, leaving 10 bases between. This CDR3 is 14 amino acids long. The germline V gene encodes CDR1 LGHDT and CDR2 YNNKEL (reference sequence).

This clonotype was counted many times. The chain couples TRBV5-5 to TRBJ1-1, with 7 bases that match TRBD1. CDR1 is SGHKS and CDR2 is YYEKEE in the germline V gene (reference sequence). CDR3 length: 14 residues. V shed 4 bases, J shed 4 bases, and the junction held 7 bases outside the gene matches. The CDR3 region is CASSRRDSFTEAFF. The CDR3 DNA sequence: TGTGCCAGCAGCCGCCGGGACAGTTTCACTGAAGCTTTCTTT.

This clonotype showed up many times. V usage is TRBV6-1 and J usage is TRBJ2-1; D remains ambiguous. Trimming stripped 7 bases from V and 7 bases from J, with 14 bases between. This CDR3 is 13 amino acids long. CDR1 is MNHNS and CDR2 is SASEGT in the germline V gene. The CDR3 DNA sequence: TGTGCCAGCACAGATGGAATGGGGAATGAGCAGTTCTTC. Translating gives CASTDGMGNEQFF.

This clonotype has a handful of counts. V and J are TRBV12-3 or TRBV12-4 and TRBJ2-1, with 8 bases fitting TRBD2. This CDR3 spans 15 amino acids. After removal of 6 bases from V and 0 bases from J, the junction contained 4 bases not matched to a gene. DNA of the CDR3: TGTGCCAGCAGACCCGGGACTAGCTCCTACAATGAGCAGTTCTTC. Translated, it gives CASRPGTSSYNEQFF.

This clonotype was picked up many times. The chain is built from TRBV12-3 or TRBV12-4 and TRBJ1-2; 7 positions match TRBD1. The CDR3 has 14 residues. V lost 6 bases and J lost 4; bases outside the gene matches: 8. The CDR3 here is CASSPGGQLYGYTF. CDR3 sequence (DNA): TGTGCCAGCAGCCCAGGGGGGCAGCTCTATGGCTACACCTTC.

This clonotype occurred many times. The chain is built from TRBV5-1 and TRBJ2-1; 10 nucleotides match TRBD2. This CDR3 is built from 15 residues. The V segment lost 4 bases and the J segment 7 bases; nucleotides outside the gene matches: 8. Germline V lookup: CDR1 SGHRS, CDR2 YFSETQ. The CDR3 here is CASSAGAGGHNEQFF. DNA of the CDR3: TGCGCCAGCAGCGCTGGAGCGGGAGGGCATAATGAGCAGTTCTTC.

This clonotype turned up a few times. J is TRBJ2-7 and V is TRBV6-4, with TRBD2 as a possible D gene (7 bases). V was clipped by 0 bases and J by 1 base, with 16 bases between them. This CDR3 is 17 amino acids long. Germline CDR1 reads MRHNA; CDR2 reads SNTAGT. The CDR3 loop reads CASSDSREGETSYEQYV. In DNA form, the CDR3 reads TGTGCCAGCAGTGACTCGAGGGAGGGGGAGACTTCCTACGAGCAGTACGTC.

This clonotype was detected a few times. The V gene is TRBV9, the J gene TRBJ2-3, with TRBD1 identical over 12 bases. The CDR3 covers 16 residues. Germline V gene data show CDR1 as SGDLS and CDR2 as YYNGEE. The V and J ends lost 5 bases and 3 bases, in that order; junction bases with no gene match: 7. Here the CDR3 reads CASSGGTGGGTDTQYF. Here the CDR3 DNA reads TGTGCCAGCAGTGGTGGGACAGGGGGCGGTACAGATACGCAGTATTTT.